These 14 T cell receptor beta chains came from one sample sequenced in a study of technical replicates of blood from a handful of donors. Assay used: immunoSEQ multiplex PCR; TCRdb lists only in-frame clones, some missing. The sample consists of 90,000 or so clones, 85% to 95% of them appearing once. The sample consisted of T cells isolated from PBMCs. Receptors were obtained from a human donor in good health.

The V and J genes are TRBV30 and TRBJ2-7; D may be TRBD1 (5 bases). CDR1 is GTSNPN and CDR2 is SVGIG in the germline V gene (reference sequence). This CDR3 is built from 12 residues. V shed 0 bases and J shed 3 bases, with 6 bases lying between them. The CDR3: CAWSVDSYEQYF. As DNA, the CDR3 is TGTGCCTGGAGTGTCGACAGCTACGAGCAGTACTTC.

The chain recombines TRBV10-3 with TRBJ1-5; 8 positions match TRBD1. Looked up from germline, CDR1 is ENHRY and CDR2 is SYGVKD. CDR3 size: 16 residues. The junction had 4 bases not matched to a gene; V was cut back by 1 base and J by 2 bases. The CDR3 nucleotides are TGTGCCATCAGTGAGTTGGACAGGGACGGCAATCAGCCCCAGCATTTT. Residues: CAISELDRDGNQPQHF.

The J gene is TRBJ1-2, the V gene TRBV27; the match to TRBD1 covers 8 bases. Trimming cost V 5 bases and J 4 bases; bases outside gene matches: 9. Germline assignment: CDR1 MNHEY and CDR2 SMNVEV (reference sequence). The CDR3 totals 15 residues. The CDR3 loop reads CASSPTQGAGYGYTF. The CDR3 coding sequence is TGTGCCAGCAGTCCAACTCAGGGGGCGGGCTATGGCTACACCTTC.

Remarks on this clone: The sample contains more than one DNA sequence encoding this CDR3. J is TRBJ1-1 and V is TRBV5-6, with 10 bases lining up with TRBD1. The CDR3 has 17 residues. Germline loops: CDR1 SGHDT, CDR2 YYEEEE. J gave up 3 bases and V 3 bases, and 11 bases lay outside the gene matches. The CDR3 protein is CASSSFGTGVLDTEAFF. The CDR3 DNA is TGTGCCAGCAGCTCGTTCGGGACAGGGGTTTTGGACACTGAAGCTTTCTTT.

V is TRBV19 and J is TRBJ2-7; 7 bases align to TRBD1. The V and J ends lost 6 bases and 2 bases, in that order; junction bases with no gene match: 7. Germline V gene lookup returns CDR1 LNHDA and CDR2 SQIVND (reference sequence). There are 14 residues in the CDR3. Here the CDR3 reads CASSPETGPYEQYF. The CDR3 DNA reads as TGTGCCAGTAGCCCTGAGACAGGGCCCTACGAGCAGTACTTC.

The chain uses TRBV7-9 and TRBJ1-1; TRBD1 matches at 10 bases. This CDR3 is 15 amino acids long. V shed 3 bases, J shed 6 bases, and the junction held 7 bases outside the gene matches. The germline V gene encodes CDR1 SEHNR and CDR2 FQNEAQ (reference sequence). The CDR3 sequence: CASSLAGTGVSEAFF. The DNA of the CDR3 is TGTGCCAGCAGCTTGGCCGGGACAGGGGTTTCTGAAGCTTTCTTT. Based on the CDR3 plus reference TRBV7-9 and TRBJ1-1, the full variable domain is DTGVSQNPRHKITKRGQNVTFRCDPISEHNRLYWYRQTLGQGPEFLTYFQNEAQLEKSRLLSDRFSAERPKGSFSTLEIQRTEQGDSAMYLCASSLAGTGVSEAFFGQGTRLTVV.

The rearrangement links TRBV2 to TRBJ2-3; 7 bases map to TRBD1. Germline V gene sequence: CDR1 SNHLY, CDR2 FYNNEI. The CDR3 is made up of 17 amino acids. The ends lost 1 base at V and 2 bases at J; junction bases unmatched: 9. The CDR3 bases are TGTGCCAGCAGTGAAGGGTTCTGGGGGACAGACACAGATACGCAGTATTTT. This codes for CASSEGFWGTDTDTQYF. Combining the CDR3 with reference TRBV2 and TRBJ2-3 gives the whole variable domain EPEVTQTPSHQVTQMGQEVILRCVPISNHLYFYWYRQILGQKVEFLVSFYNNEISEKSEIFDDQFSVERPDGSNFTLKIRSTKLEDSAMYFCASSEGFWGTDTDTQYFGPGTRLTVL.

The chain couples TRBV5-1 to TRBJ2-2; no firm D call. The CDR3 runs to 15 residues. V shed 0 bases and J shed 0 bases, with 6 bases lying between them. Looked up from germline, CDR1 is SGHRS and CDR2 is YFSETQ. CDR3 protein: CASSLVRSNTGELFF. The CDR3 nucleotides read TGCGCCAGCAGCTTGGTGCGGTCGAACACCGGGGAGCTGTTTTTT.

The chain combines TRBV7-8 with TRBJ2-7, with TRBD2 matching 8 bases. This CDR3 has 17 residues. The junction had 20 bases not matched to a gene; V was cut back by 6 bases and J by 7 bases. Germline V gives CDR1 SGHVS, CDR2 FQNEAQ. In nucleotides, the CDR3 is TGTGCCAGCAGGAGAGGCGATCGGACTAGCCAAATGGGGGAGCAGTACTTC. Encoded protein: CASRRGDRTSQMGEQYF.

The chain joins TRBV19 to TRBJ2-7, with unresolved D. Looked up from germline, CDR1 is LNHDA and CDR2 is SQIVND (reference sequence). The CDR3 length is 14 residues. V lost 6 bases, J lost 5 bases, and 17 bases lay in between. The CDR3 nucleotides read TGTGCCAGTAGCCCCTTGGCAGGCGTGGACGAGCAGTACTTC. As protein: CASSPLAGVDEQYF.

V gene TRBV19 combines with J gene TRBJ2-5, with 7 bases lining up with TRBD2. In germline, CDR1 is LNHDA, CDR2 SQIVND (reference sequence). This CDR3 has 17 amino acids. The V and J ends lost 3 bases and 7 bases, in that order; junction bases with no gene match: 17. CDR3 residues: CASSMPFWREQRGTQYF. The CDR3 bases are TGTGCCAGTAGTATGCCCTTTTGGCGGGAGCAACGGGGGACCCAGTACTTC.

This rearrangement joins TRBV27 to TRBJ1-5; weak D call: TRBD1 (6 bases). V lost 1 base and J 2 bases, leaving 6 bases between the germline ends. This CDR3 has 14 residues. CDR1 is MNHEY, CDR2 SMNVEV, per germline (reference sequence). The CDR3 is CASSLYRGNQPQHF. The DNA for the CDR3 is TGTGCCAGCAGTTTATACAGGGGCAATCAGCCCCAGCATTTT.

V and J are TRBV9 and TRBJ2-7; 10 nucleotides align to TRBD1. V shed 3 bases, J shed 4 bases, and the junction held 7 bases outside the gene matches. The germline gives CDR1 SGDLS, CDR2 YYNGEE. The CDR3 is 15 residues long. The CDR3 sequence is CASSETGTGEYEQYF. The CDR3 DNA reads TGTGCCAGCAGCGAAACCGGGACAGGGGAATACGAGCAGTACTTC.

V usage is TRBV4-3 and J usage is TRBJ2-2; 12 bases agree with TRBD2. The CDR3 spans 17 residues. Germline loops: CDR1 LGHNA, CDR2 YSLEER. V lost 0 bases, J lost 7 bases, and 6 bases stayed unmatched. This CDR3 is CASSQDLAGGPGGELFF. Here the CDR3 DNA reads TGCGCCAGCAGCCAAGATCTAGCGGGAGGGCCGGGCGGGGAGCTGTTTTTT.